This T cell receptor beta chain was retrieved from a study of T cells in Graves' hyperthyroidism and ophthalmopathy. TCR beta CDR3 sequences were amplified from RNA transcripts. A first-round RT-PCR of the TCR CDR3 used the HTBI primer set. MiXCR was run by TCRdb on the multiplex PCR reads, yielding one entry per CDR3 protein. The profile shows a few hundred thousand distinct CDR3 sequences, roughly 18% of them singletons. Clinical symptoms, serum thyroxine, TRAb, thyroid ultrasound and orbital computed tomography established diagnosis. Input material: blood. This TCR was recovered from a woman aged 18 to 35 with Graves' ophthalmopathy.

The CDR3 sequence: CSARERTGASEETQYF. In DNA form, the CDR3 reads TGCAGTGCTAGAGAAAGAACGGGGGCCTCGGAAGAGACCCAGTACTTC. The chain has TRBV20-1 and TRBJ2-5; the D gene could be TRBD1 or TRBD2 (6 bases each). The CDR3 contains 16 residues. Trimming removed 0 bases from V and 3 bases from J, with 17 bases in between. From germline, CDR1 is DFQATT and CDR2 SNEGSKA (reference sequence).